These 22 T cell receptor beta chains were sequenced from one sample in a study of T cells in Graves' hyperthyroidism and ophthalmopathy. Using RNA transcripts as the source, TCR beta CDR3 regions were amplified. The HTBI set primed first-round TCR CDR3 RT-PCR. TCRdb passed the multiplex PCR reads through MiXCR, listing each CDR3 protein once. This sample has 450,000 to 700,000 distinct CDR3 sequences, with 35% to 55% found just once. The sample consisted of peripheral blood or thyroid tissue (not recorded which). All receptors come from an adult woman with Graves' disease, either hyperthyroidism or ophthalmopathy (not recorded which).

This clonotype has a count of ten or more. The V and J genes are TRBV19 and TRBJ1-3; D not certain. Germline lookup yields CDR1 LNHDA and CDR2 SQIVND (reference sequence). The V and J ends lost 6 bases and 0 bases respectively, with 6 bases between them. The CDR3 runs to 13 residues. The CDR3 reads CASRVSSGNTIYF. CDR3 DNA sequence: TGTGCCAGTAGAGTATCCTCTGGAAACACCATATATTTT.

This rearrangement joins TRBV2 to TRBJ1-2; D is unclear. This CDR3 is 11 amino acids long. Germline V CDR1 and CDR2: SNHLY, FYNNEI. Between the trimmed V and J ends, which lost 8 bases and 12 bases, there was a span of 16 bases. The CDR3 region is CASVGGRGHTF. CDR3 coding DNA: TGTGCCAGCGTGGGAGGCAGAGGCCACACCTTC.

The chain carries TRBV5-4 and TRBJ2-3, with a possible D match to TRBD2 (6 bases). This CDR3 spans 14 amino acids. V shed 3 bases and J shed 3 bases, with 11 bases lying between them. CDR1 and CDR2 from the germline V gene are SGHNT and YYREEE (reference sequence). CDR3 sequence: CASSSWGGTDTQYF. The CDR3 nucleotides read TGTGCCAGCAGCTCCTGGGGAGGAACAGATACGCAGTATTTT.

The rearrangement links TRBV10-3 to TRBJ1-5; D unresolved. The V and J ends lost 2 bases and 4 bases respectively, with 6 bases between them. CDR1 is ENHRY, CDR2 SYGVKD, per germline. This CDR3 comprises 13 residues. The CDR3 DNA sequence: TGTGCCATCAGTGAGGGGAAAAATCAGCCCCAGCATTTT. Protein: CAISEGKNQPQHF.

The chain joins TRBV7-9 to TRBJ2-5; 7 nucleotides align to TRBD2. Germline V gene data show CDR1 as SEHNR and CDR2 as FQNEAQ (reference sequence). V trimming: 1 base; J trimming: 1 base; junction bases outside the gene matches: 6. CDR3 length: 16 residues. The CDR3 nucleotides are TGTGCCAGCAGCTTAGGGTGGGCTAGCGGCCAAGAGACCCAGTACTTC. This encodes CASSLGWASGQETQYF.

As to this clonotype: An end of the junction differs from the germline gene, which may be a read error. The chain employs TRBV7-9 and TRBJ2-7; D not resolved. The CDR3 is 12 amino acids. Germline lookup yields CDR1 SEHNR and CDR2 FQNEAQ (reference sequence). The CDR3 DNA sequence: TGTGCCAGCAGCTTAGTCCAAGCTGGGCAGAACTTC. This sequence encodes CASSLVQAGQNF.

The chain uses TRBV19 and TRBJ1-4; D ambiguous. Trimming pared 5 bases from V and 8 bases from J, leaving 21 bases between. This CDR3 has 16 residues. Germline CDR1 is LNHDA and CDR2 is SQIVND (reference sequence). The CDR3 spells CASSRVNQPYTEKLFF. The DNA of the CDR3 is TGTGCCAGTAGTCGGGTAAATCAGCCCTATACAGAAAAACTGTTTTTT. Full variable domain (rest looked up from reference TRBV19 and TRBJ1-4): DGGITQSPKYLFRKEGQNVTLSCEQNLNHDAMYWYRQDPGQGLRLIYYSQIVNDFQKGDIAEGYSVSREKKESFPLTVTSAQKNPTAFYLCASSRVNQPYTEKLFFGSGTQLSVL.

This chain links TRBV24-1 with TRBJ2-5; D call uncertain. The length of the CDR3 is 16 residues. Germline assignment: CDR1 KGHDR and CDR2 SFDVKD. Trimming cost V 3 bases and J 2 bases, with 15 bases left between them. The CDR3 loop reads CATSDETDLGQETQYF. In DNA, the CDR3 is TGTGCCACCAGTGATGAGACCGACCTGGGACAAGAGACCCAGTACTTC.

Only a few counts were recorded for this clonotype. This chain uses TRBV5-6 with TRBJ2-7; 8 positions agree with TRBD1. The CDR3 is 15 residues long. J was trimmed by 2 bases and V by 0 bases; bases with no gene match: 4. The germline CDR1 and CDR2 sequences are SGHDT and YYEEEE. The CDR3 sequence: CASSLGTGIAYEQYF. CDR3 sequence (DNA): TGTGCCAGCAGCTTGGGGACAGGGATAGCCTACGAGCAGTACTTC.

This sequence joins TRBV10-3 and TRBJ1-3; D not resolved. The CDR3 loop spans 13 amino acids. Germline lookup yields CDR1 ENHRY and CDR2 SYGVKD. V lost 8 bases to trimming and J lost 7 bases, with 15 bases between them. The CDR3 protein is CAILKGAGNTIYF. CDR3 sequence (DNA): TGTGCCATCCTCAAAGGCGCGGGGAACACCATATATTTT.

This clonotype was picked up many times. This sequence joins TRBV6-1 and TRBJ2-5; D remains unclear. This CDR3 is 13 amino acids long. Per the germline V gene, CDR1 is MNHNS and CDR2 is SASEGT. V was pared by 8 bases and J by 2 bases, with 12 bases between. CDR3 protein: CASSQIVQETQYF. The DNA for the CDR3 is TGTGCCAGCTCTCAAATCGTGCAAGAGACCCAGTACTTC.

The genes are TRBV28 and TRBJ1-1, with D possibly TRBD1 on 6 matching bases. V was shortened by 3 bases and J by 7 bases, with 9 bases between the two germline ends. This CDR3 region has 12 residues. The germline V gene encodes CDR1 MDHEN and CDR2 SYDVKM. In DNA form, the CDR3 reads TGTGCCAGCAGTTTTGGACAGCTTGAAGCTTTCTTT. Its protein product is CASSFGQLEAFF.

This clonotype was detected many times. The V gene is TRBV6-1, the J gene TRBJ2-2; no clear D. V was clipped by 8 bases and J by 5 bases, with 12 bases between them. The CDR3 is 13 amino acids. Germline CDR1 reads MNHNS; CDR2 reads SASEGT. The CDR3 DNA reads TGTGCCAGCGAACTCCTTCGGACCGGGGAGCTGTTTTTT. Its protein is CASELLRTGELFF.

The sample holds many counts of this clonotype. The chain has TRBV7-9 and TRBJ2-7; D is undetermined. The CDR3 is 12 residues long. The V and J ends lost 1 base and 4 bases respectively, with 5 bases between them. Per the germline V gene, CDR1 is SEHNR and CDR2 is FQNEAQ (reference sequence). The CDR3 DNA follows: TGTGCCAGCAGCTTAGACTGGTACGAGCAGTACTTC. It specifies CASSLDWYEQYF.

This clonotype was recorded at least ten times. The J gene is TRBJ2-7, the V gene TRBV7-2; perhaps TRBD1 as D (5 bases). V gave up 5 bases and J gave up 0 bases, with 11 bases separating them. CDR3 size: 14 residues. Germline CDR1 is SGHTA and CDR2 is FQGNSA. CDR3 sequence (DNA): TGTGCCAGCAGCCGTACAGGCTTCTCCTACGAGCAGTACTTC. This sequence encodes CASSRTGFSYEQYF.

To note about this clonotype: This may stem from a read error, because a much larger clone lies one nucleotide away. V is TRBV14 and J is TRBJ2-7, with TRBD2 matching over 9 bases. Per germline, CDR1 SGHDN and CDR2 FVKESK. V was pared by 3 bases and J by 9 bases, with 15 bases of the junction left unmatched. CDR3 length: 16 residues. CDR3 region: CASSQPPGLAGGGQYF. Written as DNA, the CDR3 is TGTGCCAGCAGCCAGCCACCGGGACTAGCCGGGGGCGGGCAGTACTTC.

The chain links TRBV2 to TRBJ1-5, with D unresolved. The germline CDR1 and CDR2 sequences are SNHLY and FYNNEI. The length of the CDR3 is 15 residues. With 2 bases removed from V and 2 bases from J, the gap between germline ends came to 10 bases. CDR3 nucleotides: TGTGCCAGCAGTGAATTGTCGGCGGGCAATCAGCCCCAGCATTTT. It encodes CASSELSAGNQPQHF. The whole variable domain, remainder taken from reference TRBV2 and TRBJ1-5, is EPEVTQTPSHQVTQMGQEVILRCVPISNHLYFYWYRQILGQKVEFLVSFYNNEISEKSEIFDDQFSVERPDGSNFTLKIRSTKLEDSAMYFCASSELSAGNQPQHFGDGTRLSIL.

This CDR3 is CASSAPWNQPQHF. The CDR3 DNA reads TGTGCCAGTAGTGCCCCTTGGAATCAGCCCCAGCATTTT. This chain connects TRBV19 to TRBJ1-5, with D uncertain. This CDR3 contains 13 residues. The germline CDR1 and CDR2 sequences are LNHDA and SQIVND (reference sequence). V lost 5 bases and J lost 4, with 9 bases in between.

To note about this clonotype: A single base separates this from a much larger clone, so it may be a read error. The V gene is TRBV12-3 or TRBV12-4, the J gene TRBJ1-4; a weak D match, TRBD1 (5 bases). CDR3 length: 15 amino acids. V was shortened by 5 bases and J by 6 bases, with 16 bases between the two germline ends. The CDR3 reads CASSHSGAPDEKLFF. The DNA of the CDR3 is TGTGCCAGCAGTCACTCCGGGGCCCCTGATGAAAAACTGTTTTTT.

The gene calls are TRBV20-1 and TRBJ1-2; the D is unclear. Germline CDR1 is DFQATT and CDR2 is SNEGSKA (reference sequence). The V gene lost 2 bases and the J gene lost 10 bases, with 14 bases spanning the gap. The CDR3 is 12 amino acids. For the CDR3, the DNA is TGCAGTGCTAGAAAGTCGAACACTGACTACACCTTC. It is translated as CSARKSNTDYTF.

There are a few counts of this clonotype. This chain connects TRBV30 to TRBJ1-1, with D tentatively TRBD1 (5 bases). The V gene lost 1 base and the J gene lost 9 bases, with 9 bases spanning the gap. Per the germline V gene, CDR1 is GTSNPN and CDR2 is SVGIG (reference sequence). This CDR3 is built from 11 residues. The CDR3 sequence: CAWSAGSQAFF. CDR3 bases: TGTGCCTGGAGTGCAGGGAGCCAAGCTTTCTTT.

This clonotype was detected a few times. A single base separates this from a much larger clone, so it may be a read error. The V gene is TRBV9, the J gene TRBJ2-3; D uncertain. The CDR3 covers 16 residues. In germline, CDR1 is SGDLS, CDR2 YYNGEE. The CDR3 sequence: CASGVALGFGTDTQYF. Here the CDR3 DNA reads TGTGCCAGCGGCGTTGCTCTTGGTTTTGGCACAGATACGCAGTATTTT.